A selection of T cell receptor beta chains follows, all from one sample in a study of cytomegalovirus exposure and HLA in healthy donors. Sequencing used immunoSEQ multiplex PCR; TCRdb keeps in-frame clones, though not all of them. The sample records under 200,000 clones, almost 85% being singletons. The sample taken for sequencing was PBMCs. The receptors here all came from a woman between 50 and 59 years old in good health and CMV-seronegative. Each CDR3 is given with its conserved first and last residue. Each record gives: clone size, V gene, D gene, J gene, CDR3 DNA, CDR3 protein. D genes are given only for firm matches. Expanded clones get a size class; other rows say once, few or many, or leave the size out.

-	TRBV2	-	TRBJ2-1	TGTGCCAGCAGTGAGCGGGGTCAGGGGGGCAATGAGCAGTTCTTC	CASSERGQGGNEQFF
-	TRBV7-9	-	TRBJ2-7	TGTGCCAGCAGCTTAGATATCAATAGAGGCTACGAGCAGTACTTC	CASSLDINRGYEQYF
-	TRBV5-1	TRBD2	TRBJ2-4	TGCGCCAGCAGCTCCGGGACTAGCGGGGGGGGGAAAAACATTCAGTACTTC	CASSSGTSGGGKNIQYF
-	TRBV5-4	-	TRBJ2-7	TGTGCCAGCAGCTTAGGAAACTACGAGCAGTACTTC	CASSLGNYEQYF
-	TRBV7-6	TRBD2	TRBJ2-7	TGTGCCAGCGGAATGACTAGCGGGGCCTTTTCCGAGCAGTACTTC	CASGMTSGAFSEQYF
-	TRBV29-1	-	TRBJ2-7	TGCAGCGTTGGTGACAGTTTTTACGAGCAGTACTTC	CSVGDSFYEQYF
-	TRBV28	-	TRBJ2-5	TGTGCCAGCAGTTTGGAGGTTTGGGAGACCCAGTACTTC	CASSLEVWETQYF
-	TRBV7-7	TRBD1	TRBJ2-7	TGTGCCAGCAGTCCCGGGACAGTGAACTACGAGCAGTACTTC	CASSPGTVNYEQYF
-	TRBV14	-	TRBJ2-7	TGTGCCAGCAGCCGAGATCAGGACAAGCACTACGAGCAGTACTTC	CASSRDQDKHYEQYF
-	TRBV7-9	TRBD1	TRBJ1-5	TGTGCCAGCAGCTTTGACAGGGCAGGGCAGCCCCAGCATTTT	CASSFDRAGQPQHF
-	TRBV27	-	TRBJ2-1	TGTGCCAGCAGTTTACTCCTCAGGGAAAGCGGGAATGAGCAGTTCTTC	CASSLLLRESGNEQFF
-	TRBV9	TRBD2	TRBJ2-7	TGTGCCAGCAGCGCCCCGGGAGGGAGGGGTAGAGAGCAGTACTTC	CASSAPGGRGREQYF
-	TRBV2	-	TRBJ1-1	TGTGTCTCAAACAGGGAGGGGATGGACACTGAAGCTTTCTTT	CVSNREGMDTEAFF
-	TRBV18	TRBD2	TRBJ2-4	TGTGCCAGCTCGCCAGCGGGGGCGGCCAAAAACATTCAGTACTTC	CASSPAGAAKNIQYF
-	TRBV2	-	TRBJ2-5	TGTGCCAGCAGTGAAGCTCCGGAGACCCAGTACTTC	CASSEAPETQYF
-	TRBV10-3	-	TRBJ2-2	TGTGCCATCAGTGAGTCGATCATCGGATCGGGGTCCGCCGGACTAAGCGGGGAGCTGTTTTTT	CAISESIIGSGSAGLSGELFF
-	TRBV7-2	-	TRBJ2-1	TGTGCCAGCAGCTTAAGGCGGACATCCTACAATGAGCAGTTCTTC	CASSLRRTSYNEQFF
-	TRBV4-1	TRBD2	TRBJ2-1	TGCGCCAGCAGCCAAGTTCTAGCGGGGGATGAGCAGTTCTTC	CASSQVLAGDEQFF
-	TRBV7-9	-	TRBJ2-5	TGTGCCAGCAGTGACAGAGCCCAAGAGACCCAGTACTTC	CASSDRAQETQYF
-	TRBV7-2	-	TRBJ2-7	TGTGCCAGCAGCTTATTAGGACTAACCTACGAGCAGTACTTC	CASSLLGLTYEQYF
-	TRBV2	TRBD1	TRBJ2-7	TGTGCCAGCAGGAAGACAGGGAGTACCTACGAGCAGTACTTC	CASRKTGSTYEQYF
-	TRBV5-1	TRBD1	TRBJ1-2	TGCGCCAGCAGCCCCGGGACAGACGGAAGCTACACCTTC	CASSPGTDGSYTF
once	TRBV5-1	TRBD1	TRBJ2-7	TGCGCCAGCAGCCGGGACAGGAGGTTGGAATACTTC	CASSRDRRLEYF
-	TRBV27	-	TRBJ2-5	TGTGCCAGCAGTTTACGGTTTCAAGAGACCCAGTACTTC	CASSLRFQETQYF
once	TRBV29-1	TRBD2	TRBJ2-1	TGCAGCGTTCGACTAGCGGAGCAGTTCTTC	CSVRLAEQFF
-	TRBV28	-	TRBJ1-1	TGTGCCAGCAGCCGCCCGGGGAGAGATGAAGCTTTCTTT	CASSRPGRDEAFF
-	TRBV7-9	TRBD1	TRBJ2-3	TGTGCCAGCAGAAAGGACAGGGTGGGCGCAGATACGCAGTATTTT	CASRKDRVGADTQYF
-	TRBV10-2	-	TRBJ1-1	TGCGCCAGCAGAGGAGAGAACACTGAAGCTTTCTTT	CASRGENTEAFF
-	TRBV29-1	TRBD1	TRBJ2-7	TGCAGCGTTGAAGCCCCCGGGACAGCCTACGAGCAGTACTTC	CSVEAPGTAYEQYF
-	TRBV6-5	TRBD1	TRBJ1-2	TGTGCCAGCAGTTACCGGGGGACAGGGTGGGACTATGGCTACACCTTC	CASSYRGTGWDYGYTF
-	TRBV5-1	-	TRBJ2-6	TGCGCCAGCAGCCCTGGCCCGGATAGGGGATCTGGGGCCAACGTCCTGACTTTC	CASSPGPDRGSGANVLTF
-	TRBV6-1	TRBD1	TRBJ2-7	TGTGCCAGCAGTGGACAGGGGGCTGGGGAGCAGTACTTC	CASSGQGAGEQYF
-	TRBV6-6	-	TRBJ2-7	TGTGCCAGCAGTCGATCAGGGCTGGGCTACGAGCAGTACTTC	CASSRSGLGYEQYF
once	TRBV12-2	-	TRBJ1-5	TGTGCAAGTCGCTTAGCGGCAGAGGGGCTAGCGGGGCGCCGCAATCAGCCCCAGCATTTT	CASRLAAEGLAGRRNQPQHF
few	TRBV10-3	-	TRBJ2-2	TGTGCCACCTTTCGAGGGGGGAACACCGGGGAGCTGTTTTTT	CATFRGGNTGELFF
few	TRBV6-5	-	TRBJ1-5	TGTGCCAGCAGCCGGAGGGGTTTCACTCAGCCCCAGCATTTT	CASSRRGFTQPQHF
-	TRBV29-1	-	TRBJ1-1	TGCAGCGTTGGTGGGGGGTTGAACACTGAAGCTTTCTTT	CSVGGGLNTEAFF
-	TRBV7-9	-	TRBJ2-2	TGTGCCCGCGACCGAGAGGGTAAAACCGGGGAGCTGTTTTTT	CARDREGKTGELFF
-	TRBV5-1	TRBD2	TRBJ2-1	TGCGCCAGCAGCTTGAGTAGCGGGAGGGCCAATGAGCAGTTCTTC	CASSLSSGRANEQFF
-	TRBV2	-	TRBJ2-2	TGTGCCAGCAGTGCACAGGGTATCGCCGGGGAGCTGTTTTTT	CASSAQGIAGELFF
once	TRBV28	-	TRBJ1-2	TGTGCCACCACGGGGGGGCAGGGCTATGGCTACACCTTC	CATTGGQGYGYTF
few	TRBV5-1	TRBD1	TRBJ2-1	TGCGCCAGCAGCTTGCGGGACAGCTCCTACAATGAGCAGTTCTTC	CASSLRDSSYNEQFF
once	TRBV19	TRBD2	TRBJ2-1	TGTGCCAGTAGTGCGACTAGCGGGGGGCCTTACAATGAGCAGTTCTTC	CASSATSGGPYNEQFF
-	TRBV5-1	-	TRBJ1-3	TGCGCCAGCAGCTTGGTACCGGGAGCTGGAAACACCATATATTTT	CASSLVPGAGNTIYF
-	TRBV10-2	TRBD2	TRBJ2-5	TGCGCCAGCAGTGAGTCGAGCGGAGTACTAGCGGAGACCCAGTACTTC	CASSESSGVLAETQYF
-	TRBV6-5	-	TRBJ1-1	TGTGCCAGCAGTTACTCCCCCCCAGGGTCCACTGAAGCTTTCTTT	CASSYSPPGSTEAFF
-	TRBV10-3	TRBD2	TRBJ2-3	TGTGCCATCAGTGAGACTAGCGGTAGAGATACGCAGTATTTT	CAISETSGRDTQYF
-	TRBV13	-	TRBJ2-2	TGTGCCAGCAGGAAAACAGGGAAAACCGGGGAGCTGTTTTTT	CASRKTGKTGELFF
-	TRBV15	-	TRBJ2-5	TGTGCCACCAGCTTGGAGGGGGGGCGACAAGAGACCCAGTACTTC	CATSLEGGRQETQYF
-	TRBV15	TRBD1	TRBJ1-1	TGTGCCACCAGCAGGGAGGGACAGAGCGTTGAAGCTTTCTTT	CATSREGQSVEAFF
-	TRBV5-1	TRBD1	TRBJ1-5	TGCGCCAGCAGCCCCGGGACAGGGAATCAGCCCCAGCATTTT	CASSPGTGNQPQHF
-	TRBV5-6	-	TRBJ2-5	TGTGCCAGCAGCTCCGCCCGCGGATCCCAAGAGACCCAGTACTTC	CASSSARGSQETQYF
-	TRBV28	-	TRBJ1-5	TGTGCCAGCAGTCCTTGGGGGGAGTGGGGGCCCCAGCATTTT	CASSPWGEWGPQHF
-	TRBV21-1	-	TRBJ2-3	TGTGCCAGCAGCTCCCAACCGAGAGATACGCAGTATTTT	CASSSQPRDTQYF
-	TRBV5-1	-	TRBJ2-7	TGCGCCAGCAGCTTGGCGCCAGGGGGGCACGAGCAGTACTTC	CASSLAPGGHEQYF
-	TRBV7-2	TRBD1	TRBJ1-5	TGTGCCAGCAGCCCCTTGACAGGGACCGCTATTAATCAGCCCCAGCATTTT	CASSPLTGTAINQPQHF
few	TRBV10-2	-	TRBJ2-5	TGCGCCAGCAGTGGGGGGCACCAAGAGACCCAGTACTTC	CASSGGHQETQYF
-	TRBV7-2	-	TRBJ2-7	TGTGCCAGCAGCTTAGAACGGGAGCAGTACTTC	CASSLEREQYF
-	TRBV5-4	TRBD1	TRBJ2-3	TGTGCCAGCAGCTTGCGGACAGGGGTTCAGACAGATACGCAGTATTTT	CASSLRTGVQTDTQYF
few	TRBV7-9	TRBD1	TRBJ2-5	TGTGCCAGCAGCCCCGGACAGGGGAGGACCCAGTACTTC	CASSPGQGRTQYF